This T cell receptor (beta chain) was sequenced in a study of T cell repertoires in cytomegalovirus infection. The wider study: HLA-B-restricted CMV epitopes that are well studied, plus recently identified HLA-C-restricted ones, were used by the study. Public TCR beta signatures were indicative of both CMV infection and a matching HLA type.

This clonotype has more than one count but fewer than ten. The antigen is undetermined. Germline CDR1 and CDR2: SGHVS and FQNEAQ. There are 15 residues in the CDR3. Trimming cost V 5 bases and J 6 bases, with 20 bases left between them. Each CDR3 protein is one row after TCRdb ran MiXCR on the reads. The sample has 51,000 or so distinct CDR3 sequences, roughly 21% seen once; the top ten hold around four fifths. This rearrangement joins TRBV7-8 to TRBJ2-7; a possible D gene is TRBD1 (5 bases). The sample was CD8+ T cells from cultured PBMCs, taken from culture after CMV antigen stimulation. The source is a human donor in good health (CMV status not recorded). Some clones in this sample may be carry-over from other donors' samples. The CDR3 DNA sequence: TGTGCCAGCAGCCTTAGGGGATCAACGTCCCTCGAGCAGTACTTC. It specifies CASSLRGSTSLEQYF.